This T cell receptor (beta chain) was obtained from a study of radiotherapy plus CTLA-4 blockade in lung cancer. Note on this clone: What it binds is not known.

Findings and caveats of the study: TCR clones originating in tumors grew in number in blood after radiotherapy plus ipilimumab.

The CDR3 contains 16 residues. V lost 7 bases and J lost 10, with 28 bases in between. The germline CDR1 and CDR2 sequences are LNHDA and SQIVND (reference sequence). Libraries were prepared by immunoSEQ multiplex PCR; TCRdb keeps only in-frame clonotypes and omits some of them. Among roughly 100,000 clones, 82% were seen once, and the ten largest hold 3% to 3.5%. Here the sequenced sample was peripheral blood, taken from a patient treated with radiotherapy plus ipilimumab. The TCR sequence derives from a human donor with non-small cell lung cancer who had a partial response to radiotherapy plus ipilimumab. V is TRBV19 and J is TRBJ1-1, with a possible D match to TRBD1 (6 bases). The DNA of the CDR3 is TGTGCCAGTACCCCCCCGGGCCAGGGGATATTAGGTGGAGCTTTCTTT. It yields the protein CASTPPGQGILGGAFF.